These 20 T cell receptor beta chains came from one sample sequenced in a study of CD8 T cells in ankylosing spondylitis. Study-level findings and limits: Characteristic of ankylosing spondylitis blood, it appeared, was a TCR beta motif comprising several highly homologous variants.

What these receptors recognize is not known. TCRdb analysed the 5' RACE reads with MiXCR anew, one entry per CDR3 protein. Counted here are approximately 520,000 distinct CDR3 sequences, approximately 5% occurring once; the ten biggest clones make up under 4.5%. The specimen sequenced was blood, either unsorted or a sorted T cell fraction (not recorded which). These TCRs come from a male donor with ankylosing spondylitis.

The chain links TRBV5-1 to TRBJ2-5, with TRBD2 matching 10 bases. The germline CDR1 and CDR2 sequences are SGHRS and YFSETQ. The CDR3 loop spans 16 amino acids. V trimming: 4 bases; J trimming: 5 bases; junction bases outside the gene matches: 11. The chain's CDR3 is CASSPRLAGVRETQYF. CDR3 DNA sequence: TGCGCCAGCAGCCCGCGGCTAGCGGGAGTTAGGGAGACCCAGTACTTC.

This clonotype occurred many times. V usage is TRBV10-3 and J usage is TRBJ2-3; a possible D gene is TRBD2 (6 bases). The CDR3 runs to 17 residues. V dropped 4 bases and J dropped 3 bases, with 20 bases sitting between them. In germline, CDR1 is ENHRY, CDR2 SYGVKD. CDR3 residues: CAISGIPGGAGTDTQYF. The CDR3 nucleotides read TGTGCCATCAGTGGAATTCCTGGCGGGGCCGGAACAGATACGCAGTATTTT.

V usage is TRBV7-6 and J usage is TRBJ2-1; 11 nucleotides line up with TRBD2. Germline V gene data show CDR1 as SGHVS and CDR2 as FNYEAQ. V was clipped by 9 bases and J by 2 bases; unmatched bases: 12. This CDR3 region has 17 residues. Here the CDR3 reads CASAWLAGGRAYNEQFF. The CDR3 region has the DNA TGTGCCAGTGCGTGGCTAGCGGGGGGCCGGGCCTACAATGAGCAGTTCTTC.

This rearrangement joins TRBV6-2 or TRBV6-3 to TRBJ2-1; D remains unclear. V was cut by 0 bases and J by 0 bases, with 9 bases left in between. CDR1 is MNHEY, CDR2 SVGEGT, per germline. This CDR3 is built from 16 residues. The CDR3 bases are TGTGCCAGCAGTTACTCCCGCTCAGTCTCCTACAATGAGCAGTTCTTC. Translated, it gives CASSYSRSVSYNEQFF.

This clonotype has at least ten counts. The rearrangement joins TRBV3-1 to TRBJ2-1; D possibly uses TRBD1 or TRBD2 (5 bases each). CDR1 and CDR2 (germline): LGHDT, YNNKEL (reference sequence). This CDR3 has 15 amino acids. V lost 5 bases, J lost 0 bases, and 11 bases lay in between. The CDR3 bases are TGTGCCAGCAGCGGGGACCGGAGCTCCTACAATGAGCAGTTCTTC. It yields the protein CASSGDRSSYNEQFF.

This clonotype was recorded at least ten times. The chain has TRBV11-2 and TRBJ2-3; a weak D match, TRBD2 (5 bases). Germline values: CDR1 SGHAT, CDR2 FQNNGV. V lost 1 base and J 5 bases, leaving 16 bases between the germline ends. The CDR3 has 16 amino acids. Written as DNA, the CDR3 is TGTGCCAGCAGCTTAGTGGGCGTTCTACGGGGAGATACGCAGTATTTT. It yields the protein CASSLVGVLRGDTQYF.

Many counts were recorded for this clonotype. This chain's CDR3 is CASSSGTSPDTQYF. The CDR3 DNA reads as TGTGCCAGCAGTTCCGGGACAAGCCCGGATACGCAGTATTTT. The chain carries TRBV27 and TRBJ2-3; perhaps TRBD1 as D (6 bases). The germline V gene has CDR1 MNHEY and CDR2 SMNVEV (reference sequence). The V and J ends lost 4 bases and 6 bases respectively, with 14 bases between them. The CDR3 consists of 14 residues.

There are many counts of this clonotype. CDR3 in amino acids: CASSLGRGFSYEQYF. CDR3 nucleotides: TGTGCCAGCAGTTTAGGGAGGGGCTTTTCCTACGAGCAGTACTTC. The rearrangement uses TRBV12-3 or TRBV12-4 and TRBJ2-7; D possibly corresponds to TRBD2 (6 bases). The CDR3 runs 15 residues. V was trimmed by 1 base and J by 1 base, leaving 11 bases between them.

This clonotype was observed at least ten times. The chain is built from TRBV20-1 and TRBJ1-6; D is perhaps TRBD1 (5 bases). V lost 6 bases, J lost 7 bases, and 13 bases lay in between. The CDR3 runs 13 residues. Germline V lookup: CDR1 DFQATT, CDR2 SNEGSKA (reference sequence). This CDR3 reads CSASTASNSPLHF. In DNA form, the CDR3 reads TGCAGTGCCTCGACAGCTTCCAATTCACCCCTCCACTTT.

The chain is built from TRBV6-1 and TRBJ2-5; 7 positions agree with TRBD2. The CDR3 extends over 18 amino acids. J lost 5 bases, V lost 7 bases, and 22 bases had no gene match. From germline, CDR1 is MNHNS and CDR2 SASEGT. The DNA of the CDR3 is TGTGCCAGCACTCCACTGGGTCTGGCGGGAGAGAGGCAGGAGACCCAGTACTTC. It yields the protein CASTPLGLAGERQETQYF.

This clonotype has a count of ten or more. V is TRBV29-1 and J is TRBJ2-1; the D gene is possibly TRBD1 (6 bases). The V end was cut by 3 bases, the J end by 6 bases, with 12 bases between. Per germline, CDR1 SQVTM and CDR2 ANQGSEA. The CDR3 totals 13 residues. Here the CDR3 reads CSVDRGRGNEQFF. DNA for the CDR3: TGCAGCGTTGACAGGGGTCGGGGCAATGAGCAGTTCTTC.

This clonotype was detected many times. V is TRBV5-6 and J is TRBJ1-2; tentatively, D is TRBD1 (6 bases). V was pared by 3 bases and J by 4 bases, with 13 bases between. The CDR3 totals 14 residues. In germline, CDR1 is SGHDT, CDR2 YYEEEE. The CDR3 DNA is TGTGCCAGCAGCTCGGGACATATGCTCTATGGCTACACCTTC. It is translated as CASSSGHMLYGYTF. The full variable domain, its missing parts supplied by reference TRBV5-6 and TRBJ1-2, is DAGVTQSPTHLIKTRGQQVTLRCSPKSGHDTVSWYQQALGQGPQFIFQYYEEEERQRGNFPDRFSGHQFPNYSSELNVNALLLGDSALYLCASSSGHMLYGYTFGSGTRLTVV.

The V call is TRBV7-9, the J call TRBJ2-3; 7 bases map to TRBD2. Losses at the gene ends were 0 bases for V and 10 bases for J; bases not matched to a gene: 7. The CDR3 runs 14 residues. Germline V gene data show CDR1 as SEHNR and CDR2 as FQNEAQ (reference sequence). This chain's CDR3 is CASSLAGGPIAQYF. Written as DNA, the CDR3 is TGTGCCAGCAGCTTAGCGGGAGGGCCCATAGCGCAGTATTTT.

This clonotype was detected many times. The J gene is TRBJ2-5, the V gene TRBV10-3; 12 positions agree with TRBD2. With 5 bases clipped from V and 3 bases from J, the junction kept 4 bases outside the gene matches. Looked up from germline, CDR1 is ENHRY and CDR2 is SYGVKD. The CDR3 is 15 residues long. As DNA, the CDR3 is TGTGCCATCAGTATTTCTAGCGGGGGGGAAGAGACCCAGTACTTC. This gives the protein CAISISSGGEETQYF.

This clonotype was seen only a few times. The genes are TRBV7-2 and TRBJ2-2; no definite D call. The CDR3 extends over 12 amino acids. Trimming removed 5 bases from V and 8 bases from J, with 9 bases in between. The germline gives CDR1 SGHTA, CDR2 FQGNSA. The CDR3 is CASSTVIGELFF. CDR3 in DNA: TGTGCCAGCAGCACCGTCATTGGGGAGCTGTTTTTT.

This clonotype was counted ten times or more. The chain couples TRBV9 to TRBJ1-5; 7 bases agree with TRBD1. Looked up from germline, CDR1 is SGDLS and CDR2 is YYNGEE. The CDR3 has 14 residues. V lost 3 bases, J lost 6 bases, and 6 bases stayed unmatched. The CDR3 DNA reads as TGTGCCAGCAGCGACAGGGGTGGGGGTCAGCCCCAGCATTTT. Amino acids: CASSDRGGGQPQHF.

This clonotype was seen at least ten times. The CDR3 sequence: CASSLRGLAQDTQYF. Here the CDR3 DNA reads TGTGCCAGCAGTTTAAGGGGACTAGCGCAAGATACGCAGTATTTT. The gene calls are TRBV12-3 or TRBV12-4 and TRBJ2-3; 10 bases map to TRBD2. V was pared by 2 bases and J by 5 bases, with 4 bases of the junction left unmatched. This CDR3 spans 15 amino acids.

This clonotype was detected a few times. The V gene is TRBV10-3, the J gene TRBJ2-2; possibly TRBD1 for D (5 bases). The CDR3 is made up of 14 amino acids. CDR1 is ENHRY, CDR2 SYGVKD, per germline. With 3 bases removed from V and 3 bases from J, the gap between germline ends came to 8 bases. The CDR3 DNA is TGTGCCATCAGTGAAGGGGCCGACACCGGGGAGCTGTTTTTT. It specifies CAISEGADTGELFF.

Ten or more counts support this clonotype. Written as DNA, the CDR3 is TGTGCCAGCACCCCCCTATGGGATACGCAGTATTTT. Residues: CASTPLWDTQYF. The chain uses TRBV7-2 and TRBJ2-3, with unresolved D. From germline, CDR1 is SGHTA and CDR2 FQGNSA. CDR3 length: 12 residues. The ends were cut back, 7 bases at V and 6 bases at J, with 11 bases in the middle. Full variable domain (rest looked up from reference TRBV7-2 and TRBJ2-3): GAGVSQSPSNKVTEKGKDVELRCDPISGHTALYWYRQSLGQGLEFLIYFQGNSAPDKSGLPSDRFSAERTGGSVSTLTIQRTQQEDSAVYLCASTPLWDTQYFGPGTRLTVL.

V usage is TRBV11-2 and J usage is TRBJ2-5; no reliable D call. Trimming took off 0 bases at V and 3 bases at J, with 5 bases between the two ends. The CDR3 has 13 amino acids. CDR1 is SGHAT and CDR2 is FQNNGV in the germline V gene. DNA of the CDR3: TGTGCCAGCAGCTTAGATACTGAAGAGACCCAGTACTTC. Residues: CASSLDTEETQYF.